In this sample, the clone carrying this T cell receptor beta chain turned up a few times. No antigen is known for it. Patients showing uncontrolled infection, other autoimmune disease, pregnancy or lactation were ineligible. The diagnoses drew upon clinical symptoms, serum thyroxine and TRAb, thyroid ultrasound and orbital computed tomography. Amplified regions were TCR beta CDR3 sequences from RNA transcripts. The HTBI primer set drove a first-round RT-PCR of the TCR CDR3. TCRdb reprocessed the multiplex PCR reads via MiXCR and lists one record per CDR3 protein. The table shows hundreds of thousands of distinct CDR3 sequences, with about 14% occurring only once. The data originate from a study of T cells in Graves' hyperthyroidism and ophthalmopathy. About the study: At initial diagnosis, before any treatment had begun, peripheral blood was obtained. Study outcomes and limitations: Before onset, ophthalmopathy was predicted by the model a median about 6.2 months earlier.

The V gene lost 3 bases and the J gene lost 1 base, with 11 bases spanning the gap. Per germline, CDR1 SGDLS and CDR2 YYNGEE. CDR3 length equals 15 residues. The receptor's source is a woman between 25 and 40 years old with Graves' hyperthyroidism. Sequencing was performed on blood. This chain links TRBV9 with TRBJ1-5; D is possibly TRBD1 (5 bases). The CDR3 coding sequence is TGTGCCAGCAGCGGCAGCGGGGACAGCAATCAGCCCCAGCATTTT. Its protein product is CASSGSGDSNQPQHF.